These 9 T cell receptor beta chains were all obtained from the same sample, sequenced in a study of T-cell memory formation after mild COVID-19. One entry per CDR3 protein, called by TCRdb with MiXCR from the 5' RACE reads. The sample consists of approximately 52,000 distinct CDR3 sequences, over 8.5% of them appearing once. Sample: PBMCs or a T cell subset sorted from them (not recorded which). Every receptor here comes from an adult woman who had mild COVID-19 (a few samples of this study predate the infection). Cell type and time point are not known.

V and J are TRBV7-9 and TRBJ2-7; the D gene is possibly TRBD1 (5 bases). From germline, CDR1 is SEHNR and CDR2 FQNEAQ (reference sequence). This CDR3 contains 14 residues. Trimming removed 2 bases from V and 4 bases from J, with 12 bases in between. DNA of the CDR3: TGTGCCAGCAGCTTAAGAACAGGCCCTTACGAGCAGTACTTC. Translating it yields CASSLRTGPYEQYF.

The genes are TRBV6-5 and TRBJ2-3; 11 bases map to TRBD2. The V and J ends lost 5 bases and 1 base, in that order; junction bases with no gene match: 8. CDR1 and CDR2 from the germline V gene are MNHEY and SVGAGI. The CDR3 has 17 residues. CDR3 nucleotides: TGTGCCAGCAGTCGGGGACTAGCGGAAGGTGGCACAGATACGCAGTATTTT. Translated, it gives CASSRGLAEGGTDTQYF.

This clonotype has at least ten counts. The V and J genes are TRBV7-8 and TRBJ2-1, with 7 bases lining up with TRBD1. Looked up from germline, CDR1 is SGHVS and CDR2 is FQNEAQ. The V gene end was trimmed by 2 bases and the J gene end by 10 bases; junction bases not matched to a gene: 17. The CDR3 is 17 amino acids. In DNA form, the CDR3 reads TGTGCCAGCAGCTTACGGACCGGGACAGCGGCTCCTTGGGAGCAGTTCTTC. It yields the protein CASSLRTGTAAPWEQFF.

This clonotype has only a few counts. The CDR3 sequence is CASSPGQILTSTDTQYF. The CDR3 nucleotides are TGTGCCAGCAGTCCCGGACAGATACTTACTAGCACAGATACGCAGTATTTT. The chain has TRBV27 and TRBJ2-3; tentative D call: TRBD1 (6 bases). Germline V gene data show CDR1 as MNHEY and CDR2 as SMNVEV (reference sequence). Trimming pared 5 bases from V and 0 bases from J, leaving 18 bases between. The CDR3 totals 17 residues.

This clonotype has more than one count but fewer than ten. CDR3 residues: CSARDRIGAPYEQYF. CDR3 DNA sequence: TGCAGTGCTAGAGATCGAATTGGGGCACCCTACGAGCAGTACTTC. The chain is built from TRBV20-1 and TRBJ2-7, with a tentative D call TRBD1 (5 bases). Trimming removed 0 bases at V and 2 bases at J, with 14 bases between. The length of the CDR3 is 15 residues. Germline assignment: CDR1 DFQATT and CDR2 SNEGSKA (reference sequence).

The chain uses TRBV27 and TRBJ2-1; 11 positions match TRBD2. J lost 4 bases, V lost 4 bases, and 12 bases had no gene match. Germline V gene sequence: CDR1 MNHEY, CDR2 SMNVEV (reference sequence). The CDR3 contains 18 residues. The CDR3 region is CASSSTSGSLVIYNEQFF. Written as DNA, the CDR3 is TGTGCCAGCAGTTCTACTAGCGGGAGCCTAGTAATATACAATGAGCAGTTCTTC.

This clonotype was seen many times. This CDR3 is CASSTGQGRETQYF. The CDR3 DNA is TGCGCCAGCAGCACCGGACAGGGACGAGAGACCCAGTACTTC. The chain couples TRBV5-1 to TRBJ2-5; 8 bases match TRBD1. The CDR3 length is 14 residues. V gave up 4 bases and J gave up 4 bases; unmatched junction bases: 6. CDR1 SGHRS and CDR2 YFSETQ come from the germline V gene.

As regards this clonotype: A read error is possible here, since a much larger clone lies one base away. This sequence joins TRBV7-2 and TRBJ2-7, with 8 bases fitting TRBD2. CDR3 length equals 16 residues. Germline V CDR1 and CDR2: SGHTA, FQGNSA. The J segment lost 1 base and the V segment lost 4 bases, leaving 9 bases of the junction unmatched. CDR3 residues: CASSSGGVAGSYEQYF. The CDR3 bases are TGTGCCAGCAGCTCCGGAGGAGTAGCGGGGTCCTACGAGCAGTACTTC.

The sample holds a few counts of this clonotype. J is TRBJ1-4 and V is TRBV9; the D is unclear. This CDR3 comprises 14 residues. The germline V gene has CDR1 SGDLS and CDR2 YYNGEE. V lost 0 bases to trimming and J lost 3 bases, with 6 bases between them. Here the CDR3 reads CASSVGAANEKLFF. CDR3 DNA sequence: TGTGCCAGCAGCGTAGGAGCGGCTAATGAAAAACTGTTTTTT.